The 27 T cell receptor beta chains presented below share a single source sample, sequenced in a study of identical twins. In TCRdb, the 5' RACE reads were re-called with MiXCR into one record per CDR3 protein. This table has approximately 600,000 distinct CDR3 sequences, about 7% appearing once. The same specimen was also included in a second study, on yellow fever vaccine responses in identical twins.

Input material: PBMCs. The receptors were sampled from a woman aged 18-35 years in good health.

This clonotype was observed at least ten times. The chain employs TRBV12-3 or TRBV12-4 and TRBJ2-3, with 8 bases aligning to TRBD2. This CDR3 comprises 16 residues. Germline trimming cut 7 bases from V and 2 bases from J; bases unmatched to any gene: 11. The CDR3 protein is CASTASWGLDTDTQYF. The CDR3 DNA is TGTGCCAGCACCGCATCCTGGGGACTAGACACAGATACGCAGTATTTT.

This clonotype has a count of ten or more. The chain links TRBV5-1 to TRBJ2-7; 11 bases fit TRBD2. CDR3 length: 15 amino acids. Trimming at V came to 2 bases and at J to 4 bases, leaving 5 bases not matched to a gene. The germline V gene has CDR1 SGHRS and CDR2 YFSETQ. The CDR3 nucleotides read TGCGCCAGCAGCTTTACTAGCGGGAGAAGGTACGAGCAGTACTTC. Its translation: CASSFTSGRRYEQYF.

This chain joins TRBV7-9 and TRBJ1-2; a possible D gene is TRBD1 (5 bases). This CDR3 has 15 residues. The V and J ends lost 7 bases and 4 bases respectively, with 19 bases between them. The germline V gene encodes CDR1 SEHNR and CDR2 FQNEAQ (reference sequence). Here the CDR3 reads CASNTREQALYGYTF. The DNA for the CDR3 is TGTGCCAGCAATACAAGGGAACAGGCCCTCTATGGCTACACCTTC.

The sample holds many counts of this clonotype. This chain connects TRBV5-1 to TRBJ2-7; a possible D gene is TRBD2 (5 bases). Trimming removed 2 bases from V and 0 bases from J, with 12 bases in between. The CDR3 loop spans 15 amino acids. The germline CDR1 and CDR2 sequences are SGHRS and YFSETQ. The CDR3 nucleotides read TGCGCCAGCAGCTTAAGCGGTTTTAGCTCCTACGAGCAGTACTTC. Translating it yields CASSLSGFSSYEQYF.

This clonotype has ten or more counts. DNA for the CDR3: TGTGCCAGCAGTGACGATGGCGGAAGGAACACCGGGGAGCTGTTTTTT. Its translation: CASSDDGGRNTGELFF. The chain carries TRBV2 and TRBJ2-2; D is uncertain. Germline assignment: CDR1 SNHLY and CDR2 FYNNEI. Trimming cost V 3 bases and J 1 base, with 12 bases left between them. The CDR3 totals 16 residues.

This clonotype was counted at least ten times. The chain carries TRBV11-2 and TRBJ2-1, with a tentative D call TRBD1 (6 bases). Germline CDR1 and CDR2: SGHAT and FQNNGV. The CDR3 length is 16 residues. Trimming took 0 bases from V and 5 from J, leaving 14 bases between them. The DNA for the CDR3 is TGTGCCAGCAGCTTAGACCAGGGGTCGCCACACAATGAGCAGTTCTTC. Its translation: CASSLDQGSPHNEQFF. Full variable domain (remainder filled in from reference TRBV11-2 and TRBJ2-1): EAGVAQSPRYKIIEKRQSVAFWCNPISGHATLYWYQQILGQGPKLLIQFQNNGVVDDSQLPKDRFSAERLKGVDSTLKIQPAKLEDSAVYLCASSLDQGSPHNEQFFGPGTRLTVL.

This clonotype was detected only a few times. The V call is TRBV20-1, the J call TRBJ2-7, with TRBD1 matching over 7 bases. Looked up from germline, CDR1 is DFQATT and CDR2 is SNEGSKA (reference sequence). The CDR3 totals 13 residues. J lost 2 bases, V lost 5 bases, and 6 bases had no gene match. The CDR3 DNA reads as TGCAGTGCTGCCGGAGGACAGGCCTACGAGCAGTACTTC. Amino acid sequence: CSAAGGQAYEQYF.

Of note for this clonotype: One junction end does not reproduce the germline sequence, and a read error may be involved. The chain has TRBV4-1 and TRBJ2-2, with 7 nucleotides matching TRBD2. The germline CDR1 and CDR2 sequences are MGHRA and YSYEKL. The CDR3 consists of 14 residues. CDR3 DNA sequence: TGCGCCAGCAGTCAAGGCCCGGGGGGCGGGGAGCTGTTTTTT. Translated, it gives CASSQGPGGGELFF.

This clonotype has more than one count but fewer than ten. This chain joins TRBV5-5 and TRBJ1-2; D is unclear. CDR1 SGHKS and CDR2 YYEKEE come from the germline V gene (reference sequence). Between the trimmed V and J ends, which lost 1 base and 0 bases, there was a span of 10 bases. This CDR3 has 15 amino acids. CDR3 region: CASSLRWQTNYGYTF. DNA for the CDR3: TGTGCCAGCAGCTTGCGGTGGCAGACTAACTATGGCTACACCTTC.

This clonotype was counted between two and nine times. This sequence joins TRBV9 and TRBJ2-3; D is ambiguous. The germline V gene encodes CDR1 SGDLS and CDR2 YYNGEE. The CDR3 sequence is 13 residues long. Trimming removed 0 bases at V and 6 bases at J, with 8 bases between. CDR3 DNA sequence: TGTGCCAGCAGCGTAGAAACCTGGGATACGCAGTATTTT. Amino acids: CASSVETWDTQYF. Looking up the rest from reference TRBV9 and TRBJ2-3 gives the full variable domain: DSGVTQTPKHLITATGQRVTLRCSPRSGDLSVYWYQQSLDQGLQFLIQYYNGEERAKGNILERFSAQQFPDLHSELNLSSLELGDSALYFCASSVETWDTQYFGPGTRLTVL.

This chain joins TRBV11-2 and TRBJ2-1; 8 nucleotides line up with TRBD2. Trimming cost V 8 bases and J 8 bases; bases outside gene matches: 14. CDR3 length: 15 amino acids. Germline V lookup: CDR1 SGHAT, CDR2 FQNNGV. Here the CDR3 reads CASSPGLGEFDEQFF. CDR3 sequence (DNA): TGTGCCAGCTCACCGGGACTAGGGGAGTTTGATGAGCAGTTCTTC.

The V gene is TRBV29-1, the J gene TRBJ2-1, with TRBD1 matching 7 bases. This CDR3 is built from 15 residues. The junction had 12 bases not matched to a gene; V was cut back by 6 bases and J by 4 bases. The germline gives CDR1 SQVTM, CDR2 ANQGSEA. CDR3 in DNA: TGCAGCGTCACACAGGGGTCAGGGGGTTACAATGAGCAGTTCTTC. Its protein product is CSVTQGSGGYNEQFF.

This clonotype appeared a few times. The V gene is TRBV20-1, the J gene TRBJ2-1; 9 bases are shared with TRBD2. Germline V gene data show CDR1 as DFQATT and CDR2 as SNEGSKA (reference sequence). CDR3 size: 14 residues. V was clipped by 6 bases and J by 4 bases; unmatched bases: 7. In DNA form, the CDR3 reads TGCAGTGCCCGACCGGGACTAGCATACAATGAGCAGTTCTTC. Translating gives CSARPGLAYNEQFF.

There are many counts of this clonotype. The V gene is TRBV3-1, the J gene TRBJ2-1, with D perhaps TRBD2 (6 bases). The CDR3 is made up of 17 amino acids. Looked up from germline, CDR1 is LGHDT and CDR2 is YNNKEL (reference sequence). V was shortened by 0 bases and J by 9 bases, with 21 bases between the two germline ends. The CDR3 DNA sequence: TGTGCCAGCAGCCAAGATTGGGGGGAGCTCGGAAAGGTTGAGCAGTTCTTC. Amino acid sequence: CASSQDWGELGKVEQFF.

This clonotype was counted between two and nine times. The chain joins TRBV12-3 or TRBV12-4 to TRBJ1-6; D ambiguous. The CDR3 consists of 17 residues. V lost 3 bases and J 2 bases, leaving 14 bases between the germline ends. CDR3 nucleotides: TGTGCCAGCAGTTTGGGTGGGAGGAGAACCTATAATTCACCCCTCCACTTT. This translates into CASSLGGRRTYNSPLHF.

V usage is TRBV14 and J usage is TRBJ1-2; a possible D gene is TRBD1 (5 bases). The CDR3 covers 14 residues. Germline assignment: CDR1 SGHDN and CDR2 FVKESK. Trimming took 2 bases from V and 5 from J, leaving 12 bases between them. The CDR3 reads CASSQTTGLYGYTF. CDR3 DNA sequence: TGTGCCAGCAGCCAAACGACGGGGCTTTATGGCTACACCTTC.

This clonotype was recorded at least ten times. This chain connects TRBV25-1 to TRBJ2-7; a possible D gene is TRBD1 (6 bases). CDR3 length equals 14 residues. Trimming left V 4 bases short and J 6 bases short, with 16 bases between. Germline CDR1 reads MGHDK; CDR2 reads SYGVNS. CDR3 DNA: TGTGCCAGCAGTGTAAATACAGGGCTAGGCGAGCAGTACTTC. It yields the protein CASSVNTGLGEQYF.

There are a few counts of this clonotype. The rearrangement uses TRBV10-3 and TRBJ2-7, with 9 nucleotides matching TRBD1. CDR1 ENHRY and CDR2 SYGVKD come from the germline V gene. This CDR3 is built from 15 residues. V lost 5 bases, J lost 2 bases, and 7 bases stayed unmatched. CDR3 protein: CAISPGQGGPYEQYV. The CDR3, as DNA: TGTGCCATCAGTCCGGGACAGGGAGGCCCCTACGAGCAGTACGTC.

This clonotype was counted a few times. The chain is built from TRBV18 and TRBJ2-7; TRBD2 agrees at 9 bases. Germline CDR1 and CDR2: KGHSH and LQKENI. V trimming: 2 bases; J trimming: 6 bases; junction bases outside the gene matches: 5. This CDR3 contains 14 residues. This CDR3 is CASSPLAGGSEQYV. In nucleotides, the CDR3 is TGTGCCAGCTCACCATTGGCGGGGGGGAGCGAGCAGTACGTC.

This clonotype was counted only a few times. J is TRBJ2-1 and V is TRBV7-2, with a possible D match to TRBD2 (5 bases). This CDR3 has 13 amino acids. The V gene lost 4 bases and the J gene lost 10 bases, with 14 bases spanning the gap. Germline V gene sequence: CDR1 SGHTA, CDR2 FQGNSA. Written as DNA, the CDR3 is TGTGCCAGCAGCTCCGCTGCGGTAGCGGAGCAGTTCTTC. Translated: CASSSAAVAEQFF.

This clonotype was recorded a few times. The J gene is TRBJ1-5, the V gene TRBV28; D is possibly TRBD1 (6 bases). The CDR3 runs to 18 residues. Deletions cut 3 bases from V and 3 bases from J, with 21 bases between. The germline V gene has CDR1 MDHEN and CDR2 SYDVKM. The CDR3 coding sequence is TGTGCCAGCAGTTTTGTAGTAGGGGGGCAAACTCTCAATCAGCCCCAGCATTTT. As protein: CASSFVVGGQTLNQPQHF.

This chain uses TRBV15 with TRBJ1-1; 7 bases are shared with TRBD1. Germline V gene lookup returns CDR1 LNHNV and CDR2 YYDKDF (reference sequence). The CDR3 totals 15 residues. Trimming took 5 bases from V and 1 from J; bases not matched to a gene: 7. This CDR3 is CATSPDRAPNTEAFF. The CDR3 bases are TGTGCCACCAGCCCCGACAGGGCTCCGAACACTGAAGCTTTCTTT.

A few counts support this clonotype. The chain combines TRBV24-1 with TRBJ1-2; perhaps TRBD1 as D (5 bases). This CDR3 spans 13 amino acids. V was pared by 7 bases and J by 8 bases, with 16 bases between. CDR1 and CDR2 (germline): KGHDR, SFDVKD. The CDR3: CATSESGFTGYTF. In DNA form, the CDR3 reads TGTGCCACCAGCGAATCAGGGTTTACAGGCTACACCTTC.

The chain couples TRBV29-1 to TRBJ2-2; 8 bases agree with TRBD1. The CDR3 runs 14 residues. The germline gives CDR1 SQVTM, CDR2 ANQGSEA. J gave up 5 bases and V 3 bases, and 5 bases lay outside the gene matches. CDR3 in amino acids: CSVEDRVLTGELFF. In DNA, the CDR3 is TGCAGCGTTGAGGACAGGGTATTAACCGGGGAGCTGTTTTTT.

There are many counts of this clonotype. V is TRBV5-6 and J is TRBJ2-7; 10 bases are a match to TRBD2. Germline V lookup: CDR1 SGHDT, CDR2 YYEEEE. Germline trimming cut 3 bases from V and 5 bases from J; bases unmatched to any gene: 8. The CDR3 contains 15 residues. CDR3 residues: CASSSKPLAGDEQYF. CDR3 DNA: TGTGCCAGCAGCTCGAAGCCCCTAGCGGGAGACGAGCAGTACTTC.

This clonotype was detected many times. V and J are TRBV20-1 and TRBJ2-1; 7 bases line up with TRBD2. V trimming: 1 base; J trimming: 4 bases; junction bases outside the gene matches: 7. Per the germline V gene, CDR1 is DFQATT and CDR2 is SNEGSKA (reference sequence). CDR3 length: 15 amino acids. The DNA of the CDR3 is TGCAGTGCTAGAGGACTAGCCGAATTTTACAATGAGCAGTTCTTC. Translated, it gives CSARGLAEFYNEQFF.

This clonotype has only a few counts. This chain's CDR3 is CSARDYQGSFTEAFF. The CDR3 region has the DNA TGCAGTGCTAGAGATTACCAGGGGTCTTTTACTGAAGCTTTCTTT. The chain joins TRBV20-1 to TRBJ1-1; D is perhaps TRBD1 (6 bases). This CDR3 is built from 15 residues. Germline V gene lookup returns CDR1 DFQATT and CDR2 SNEGSKA (reference sequence). With 0 bases removed from V and 5 bases from J, the gap between germline ends came to 16 bases.